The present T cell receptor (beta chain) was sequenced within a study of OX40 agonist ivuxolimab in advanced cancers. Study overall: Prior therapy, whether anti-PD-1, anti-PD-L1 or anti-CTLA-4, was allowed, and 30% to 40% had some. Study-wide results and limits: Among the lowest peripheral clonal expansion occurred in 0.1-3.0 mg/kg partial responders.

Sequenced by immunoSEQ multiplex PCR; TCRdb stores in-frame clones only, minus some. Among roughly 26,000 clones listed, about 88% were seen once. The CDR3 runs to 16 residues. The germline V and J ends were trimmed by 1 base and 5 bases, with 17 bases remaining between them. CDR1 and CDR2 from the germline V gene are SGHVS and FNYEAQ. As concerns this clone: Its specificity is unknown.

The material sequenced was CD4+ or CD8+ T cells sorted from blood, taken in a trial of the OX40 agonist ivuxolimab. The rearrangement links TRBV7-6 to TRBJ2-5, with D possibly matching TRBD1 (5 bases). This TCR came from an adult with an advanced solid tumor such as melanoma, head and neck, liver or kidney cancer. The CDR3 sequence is CASSLVQGPLGETQYF. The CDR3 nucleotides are TGTGCCAGCAGCTTAGTCCAGGGTCCCTTGGGGGAGACCCAGTACTTC. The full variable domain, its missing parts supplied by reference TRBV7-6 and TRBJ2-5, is GAGVSQSPRYKVTKRGQDVALRCDPISGHVSLYWYRQALGQGPEFLTYFNYEAQQDKSGLPNDRFSAERPEGSISTLTIQRTEQRDSAMYRCASSLVQGPLGETQYFGPGTRLLVL.